This T cell receptor beta chain stems from a study of PD-1 blockade in classical Hodgkin lymphoma. Study results and limitations: Diminished baseline TCR diversity has been reported in newly diagnosed patients relative to healthy donors.

With 3 bases removed from V and 0 bases from J, the gap between germline ends came to 12 bases. Germline V CDR1 and CDR2: SGHTA, FQGTGA. This CDR3 has 15 amino acids. Time point indicated: cycle 4 day 1 (C4D1), after 6 weeks of nivolumab. Each patient's relapse followed autologous stem cell transplantation, and brentuximab vedotin exposure varied. The authors enriched CD8+ T cells from thawed PBMCs via magnetic negative selection. In the case of this clone: The antigen is not known.

The data were produced by immunoSEQ multiplex PCR, yet TCRdb's version contains in-frame clones alone and is incomplete. The sample yields approximately 21,000 clones, approximately 88% seen once. The clonotype comes from a human donor with classical Hodgkin lymphoma. This specimen consisted of CD8+ T cells from blood, obtained before the fourth cycle of nivolumab. V usage is TRBV7-3 and J usage is TRBJ2-7; D remains unclear. DNA of the CDR3: TGTGCCAGCAGCTTGGACGGATCTACCTCCTACGAGCAGTACTTC. This codes for CASSLDGSTSYEQYF.